Shown below are 4 T cell receptor beta chains from a single sample sequenced in a study of blood T cell repertoires in COVID-19. The method was immunoSEQ multiplex PCR; TCRdb's version includes in-frame clones alone and lacks a portion of them. In the table there are some 300,000 clones, about nine tenths of which are singletons. The sample was peripheral blood. These receptors were obtained from a woman aged 25-40 years with COVID-19, enrolled during active disease.

CDR3 amino acids: CASSVSGHNEQFF. The DNA for the CDR3 is TGTGCCAGCAGCGTTAGTGGGCACAATGAGCAGTTCTTC. The rearrangement uses TRBV9 and TRBJ2-1; no firm D call. CDR3 length: 13 residues. Germline V gene data show CDR1 as SGDLS and CDR2 as YYNGEE. V lost 2 bases and J 5 bases, leaving 8 bases between the germline ends.

The chain combines TRBV11-2 with TRBJ1-1; the D gene is possibly TRBD1 (6 bases). CDR1 is SGHAT and CDR2 is FQNNGV in the germline V gene. Trimming shortened V by 7 bases and J by 0 bases, and 12 bases separated the two germline ends. The CDR3 spans 14 residues. The CDR3 nucleotides read TGTGCCAGCACCTCGGACAGCCTGAACACTGAAGCTTTCTTT. The encoded protein is CASTSDSLNTEAFF.

This clone was detected once. This chain uses TRBV7-2 with TRBJ1-2; unclear D gene. Per the germline V gene, CDR1 is SGHTA and CDR2 is FQGNSA. This CDR3 contains 13 residues. Trimming pared 3 bases from V and 4 bases from J, leaving 9 bases between. The CDR3 DNA reads TGTGCCAGCAGCTTTGTACGGGGCTATGGCTACACCTTC. This translates into CASSFVRGYGYTF.

This chain uses TRBV4-1 with TRBJ2-2; 7 nucleotides align to TRBD1. This CDR3 has 16 residues. Losses at the gene ends were 4 bases for V and 5 bases for J; bases not matched to a gene: 10. Germline V lookup: CDR1 MGHRA, CDR2 YSYEKL. The CDR3 loop is CASSPLPKGATGELFF. CDR3 nucleotides: TGCGCCAGCAGCCCCCTTCCGAAGGGGGCGACCGGGGAGCTGTTTTTT.